Below are 14 T cell receptor beta chains sequenced from a single sample in a study of blood T cell repertoires in COVID-19. Profiled with immunoSEQ multiplex PCR; TCRdb holds only in-frame clones, not every one. This table holds around 250,000 clones, 83% found once. Sequences were obtained from peripheral blood. The origin of the receptors is a man at least 80 years old with acute or convalescent COVID-19.

The chain joins TRBV6-5 to TRBJ2-7; no clear D. With 6 bases removed from V and 5 bases from J, the gap between germline ends came to 8 bases. Germline CDR1 is MNHEY and CDR2 is SVGAGI. This CDR3 has 11 residues. The CDR3 spells CASRVSHEQYF. The DNA of the CDR3 is TGTGCCAGCAGGGTTAGCCACGAGCAGTACTTC.

This clone has more than one count but fewer than ten. The V call is TRBV6-5, the J call TRBJ1-2; D is ambiguous. The V gene's germline CDR1 is MNHEY and CDR2 SVGAGI. The V and J ends lost 0 bases and 10 bases respectively, with 9 bases between them. The CDR3 consists of 12 residues. In nucleotides, the CDR3 is TGTGCCAGCAGTTACTCGACTGGAGTCTACACCTTC. Its translation: CASSYSTGVYTF.

J is TRBJ2-5 and V is TRBV7-9, with 9 bases lining up with TRBD2. V shed 3 bases, J shed 2 bases, and the junction held 1 base outside the gene matches. The CDR3 length is 14 residues. Germline CDR1 SEHNR, CDR2 FQNEAQ (reference sequence). CDR3 sequence: CASSLTSGQETQYF. CDR3 in DNA: TGTGCCAGCAGCTTGACTAGCGGTCAAGAGACCCAGTACTTC. Combining the CDR3 with reference TRBV7-9 and TRBJ2-5 gives the whole variable domain DTGVSQNPRHKITKRGQNVTFRCDPISEHNRLYWYRQTLGQGPEFLTYFQNEAQLEKSRLLSDRFSAERPKGSFSTLEIQRTEQGDSAMYLCASSLTSGQETQYFGPGTRLLVL.

The rearrangement joins TRBV27 to TRBJ1-6, with unresolved D. In germline, CDR1 is MNHEY, CDR2 SMNVEV (reference sequence). Trimming pared 6 bases from V and 10 bases from J, leaving 13 bases between. The CDR3 totals 13 residues. The CDR3 region is CASSLDKASPLHF. Here the CDR3 DNA reads TGTGCCAGCAGCCTCGACAAGGCCTCACCCCTCCACTTT.

The J gene is TRBJ2-7, the V gene TRBV3-1 (or the pseudogene TRBV3-2), with 13 positions matching TRBD2. Germline lookup yields CDR1 LGHDT and CDR2 YNNKEL (reference sequence). Trimming took 1 base from V and 3 from J; bases not matched to a gene: 12. The CDR3 contains 19 residues. The CDR3 region has the DNA TGTGCCAGCAGCCAAGGTCCGCTTACTAGCGGGAGGGTTAACTACGAGCAGTACTTC. Translating it yields CASSQGPLTSGRVNYEQYF.

The chain uses TRBV5-8 and TRBJ2-2; tentatively, D is TRBD2 (5 bases). The CDR3 has 16 amino acids. From germline, CDR1 is SGHTS and CDR2 YDEGEE. The ends were cut back, 6 bases at V and 4 bases at J, with 19 bases in the middle. Here the CDR3 DNA reads TGTGCCAGCAACCTCCCGGGGAACTCGATCACCGGGGAGCTGTTTTTT. Protein: CASNLPGNSITGELFF.

The chain couples TRBV10-3 to TRBJ1-2; a weak D match, TRBD1 (6 bases). V dropped 9 bases and J dropped 1 base, with 15 bases sitting between them. Germline CDR1 is ENHRY and CDR2 is SYGVKD. This CDR3 has 14 residues. The CDR3 region has the DNA TGTGCCATTCTAAATCAAGGGGGTAACTATGGCTACACCTTC. Amino acid sequence: CAILNQGGNYGYTF.

The chain employs TRBV27 and TRBJ2-7; 7 bases fit TRBD1. This CDR3 contains 14 residues. Germline loops: CDR1 MNHEY, CDR2 SMNVEV (reference sequence). V lost 6 bases to trimming and J lost 4 bases; unmatched junction nucleotides: 9. CDR3: CASRREGGMYEQYF. CDR3 sequence (DNA): TGTGCCAGCAGGCGTGAAGGGGGCATGTACGAGCAGTACTTC.

The gene calls are TRBV20-1 and TRBJ2-1; 7 bases agree with TRBD2. Looked up from germline, CDR1 is DFQATT and CDR2 is SNEGSKA (reference sequence). The CDR3 totals 11 residues. Losses at the gene ends were 5 bases for V and 11 bases for J; bases not matched to a gene: 6. The CDR3 DNA sequence: TGCAGTGCTGGGGAGCGGGGAAAGCAGTTCTTC. Its translation is CSAGERGKQFF.

The rearrangement uses TRBV6-5 and TRBJ2-1; 7 bases are a match to TRBD1. Germline V gene sequence: CDR1 MNHEY, CDR2 SVGAGI. The trim removed 7 bases at V and 7 bases at J, leaving 4 bases unmatched. This CDR3 is 12 amino acids long. The CDR3 DNA reads TGTGCCAGCACCGGACAGGCGAATGAGCAGTTCTTC. Translating it yields CASTGQANEQFF.

At least ten counts were recorded for this clone. V usage is TRBV25-1 and J usage is TRBJ1-1; tentatively, D is TRBD1 (5 bases). Germline CDR1 reads MGHDK; CDR2 reads SYGVNS. The CDR3 is made up of 14 amino acids. Trimming took 5 bases from V and 3 from J, leaving 13 bases between them. The CDR3 reads CASSSGGLDTEAFF. The CDR3, as DNA: TGTGCCAGCAGTTCCGGGGGGTTGGACACTGAAGCTTTCTTT. Complete variable domain (other parts from reference TRBV25-1 and TRBJ1-1): EADIYQTPRYLVIGTGKKITLECSQTMGHDKMYWYQQDPGMELHLIHYSYGVNSTEKGDLSSESTVSRIRTEHFPLTLESARPSHTSQYLCASSSGGLDTEAFFGQGTRLTVV.

The gene calls are TRBV9 and TRBJ1-4; 12 positions agree with TRBD1. This CDR3 contains 15 residues. V lost 3 bases, J lost 7 bases, and 4 bases stayed unmatched. Germline V gives CDR1 SGDLS, CDR2 YYNGEE. The CDR3 DNA reads as TGTGCCAGCAGCGCCGGGGACAGGGGGCGTGAAAAACTGTTTTTT. This gives the protein CASSAGDRGREKLFF. Based on the CDR3 plus reference TRBV9 and TRBJ1-4, the full variable domain is DSGVTQTPKHLITATGQRVTLRCSPRSGDLSVYWYQQSLDQGLQFLIQYYNGEERAKGNILERFSAQQFPDLHSELNLSSLELGDSALYFCASSAGDRGREKLFFGSGTQLSVL.

The J gene is TRBJ1-6, the V gene TRBV28; tentatively, D is TRBD1 (6 bases). Germline V gene lookup returns CDR1 MDHEN and CDR2 SYDVKM. There are 14 residues in the CDR3. V lost 4 bases, J lost 9 bases, and 13 bases lay in between. This CDR3 is CASSSRQATSPLHF. As DNA, the CDR3 is TGTGCCAGCAGTTCAAGACAGGCCACTTCACCCCTCCACTTT.

J is TRBJ2-1 and V is TRBV5-6, with 11 bases that match TRBD2. The germline gives CDR1 SGHDT, CDR2 YYEEEE. The CDR3 has 17 amino acids. V shed 4 bases, J shed 3 bases, and the junction held 9 bases outside the gene matches. In nucleotides, the CDR3 is TGTGCCAGCAGCACCTCTAGCGGGGGGACCAACTACAATGAGCAGTTCTTC. Translating gives CASSTSSGGTNYNEQFF. Supplemented by reference TRBV5-6 and TRBJ2-1, the full variable domain reads DAGVTQSPTHLIKTRGQQVTLRCSPKSGHDTVSWYQQALGQGPQFIFQYYEEEERQRGNFPDRFSGHQFPNYSSELNVNALLLGDSALYLCASSTSSGGTNYNEQFFGPGTRLTVL.